Listed below are T cell receptor beta chains from one sample, sequenced in a study of cytomegalovirus exposure and HLA in healthy donors. Here immunoSEQ multiplex PCR was the method, and the copy in TCRdb shows in-frame clones only, minus some. The listing records 150,000 or so clones. The material sequenced was PBMCs. All receptors derive from a woman under 30 in good health and CMV-seronegative. The CDR3 runs from the conserved cysteine through the conserved F or W. The D gene is left open where the match is weak.

d_call j_call v_call cdr3_nt cdr3_aa
TRBD2 TRBJ2-3 TRBV4-1 TGCGCCAGCAGCCAAGATAAAGGACTAGCGGGAGTGGCAGATACGCAGTATTTT CASSQDKGLAGVADTQYF
. TRBJ2-3 TRBV2 TGTGCCAGCAGTGTATCGCGGTACACAGATACGCAGTATTTT CASSVSRYTDTQYF
. TRBJ2-2 TRBV2 TGTGCCAGCAGTGTGCCTCAGGGGAATACCGGGGAGCTGTTTTTT CASSVPQGNTGELFF
TRBD1 TRBJ2-1 TRBV30 TGTGCCTGGAGTGAAGGGACAGGGGGGATTAGCAATGAGCAGTTCTTC CAWSEGTGGISNEQFF
TRBD2 TRBJ2-5 TRBV5-6 TGTGCCAGCAGGAGCTTTGGGGGAGGGCCGCAAGAGACCCAGTACTTC CASRSFGGGPQETQYF
. TRBJ1-1 TRBV30 TGTGCCTGGACTGTGGGACTCGACACTGAAGCTTTCTTT CAWTVGLDTEAFF
TRBD2 TRBJ2-2 TRBV4-3 TGCGCCGGCAGCCAAGAAGGGTCTTGGCGGGGAGGGACCGGGGAGCTGTTTTTT CAGSQEGSWRGGTGELFF
TRBD1 TRBJ2-1 TRBV5-4 TGTGCCAGCAGCCTGGACAGGAGCTCCTACAATGAGCAGTTCTTC CASSLDRSSYNEQFF
TRBD2 TRBJ2-1 TRBV4-1 TGCGCCAGCAGCCAAGGGGCACTAGCGGATTACAATGAGCAGTTCTTC CASSQGALADYNEQFF
. TRBJ1-1 TRBV5-4 TGTGCCAGCAGCTTGGAACGGGAAGCTTTCTTT CASSLEREAFF
. TRBJ1-2 TRBV5-4 TGTGCCAGCAGCTTGGCGGGGGATTTAAGGCGTGGCTACACCTTC CASSLAGDLRRGYTF
. TRBJ1-6 TRBV14 TGTGCCAGCAGCCTGGGACTCAGTAATTCACCCCTCCACTTT CASSLGLSNSPLHF
TRBD2 TRBJ2-1 TRBV4-1 TGCGCCAGCAGCCAACGGGGGACTAGCGGGAGGGCCTACGATGAGCAGTTCTTC CASSQRGTSGRAYDEQFF
. TRBJ2-1 TRBV7-9 TGTGCCAGCAGCTTTGTCAACAATGAGCAGTTCTTC CASSFVNNEQFF
. TRBJ1-2 TRBV7-3 TGTGCCAGCAGCTTAGTCGGGGGGCAGGGTCTAGGCGGCTACACCTTC CASSLVGGQGLGGYTF
. TRBJ1-2 TRBV10-3 TGTGCCATCACCCCTGACAGTCTGTTTTCCTATGGCTACACCTTC CAITPDSLFSYGYTF
. TRBJ1-1 TRBV19 TGTGCCAGTAGCCACAGGAGATCCGACACTGAAGCTTTCTTT CASSHRRSDTEAFF
. TRBJ1-1 TRBV7-3 TGTGCCAGCAGCCCCTCGGGTTTGAACACTGAAGCTTTCTTT CASSPSGLNTEAFF
. TRBJ1-1 TRBV4-3 TGCGCCAGCAGCCAAGTCAGGGGAAGCACTGAAGCTTTCTTT CASSQVRGSTEAFF
. TRBJ2-7 TRBV29-1 TGCAGCGTACGGGAGTCGAGCTCCTACGAGCAGTACTTC CSVRESSSYEQYF
TRBD2 TRBJ2-3 TRBV2 TGTGCCAGCAGGTACACGGGACTAGCGGGAATGGATACGCAGTATTTT CASRYTGLAGMDTQYF
TRBD2 TRBJ2-1 TRBV9 TGTGCCAGCAGCCGGACTAGCGCGATGTACAATGAGCAGTTCTTC CASSRTSAMYNEQFF
TRBD2 TRBJ2-7 TRBV9 TGTGCCAGCAGCCCGGGGGTGGCTAGCGGATACGAGCAGTACTTC CASSPGVASGYEQYF
TRBD1 TRBJ2-5 TRBV25-1 TGTGCCAGCTCGAGAGGGACAGGGAAAGGAGAGACCCAGTACTTC CASSRGTGKGETQYF
. TRBJ2-3 TRBV21-1 TGTGCCAGCAGCAATGAAAAGCGGACAGGAAGCACAGATACGCAGTATTTT CASSNEKRTGSTDTQYF
TRBD2 TRBJ2-1 TRBV27 TGTGCCAGCAGTTTATCTGGTCCTAGCGGGAGAAGGAATGAGCAGTTCTTC CASSLSGPSGRRNEQFF
TRBD1 TRBJ1-5 TRBV19 TGTGCCAGTAGTGTCCTTGGGACAGCGATGGGTCCTAGCAATCAGCCCCAGCATTTT CASSVLGTAMGPSNQPQHF
. TRBJ1-2 TRBV7-9 TGTGCCAGCAGCTTCCGAAGCGAGGGCTACACCTTC CASSFRSEGYTF
TRBD2 TRBJ2-1 TRBV7-9 TGTGCCAGCAGCGGATTAGGGCTAGCGGGTTCTGAGCAGTTCTTC CASSGLGLAGSEQFF
TRBD1 TRBJ1-5 TRBV15 TGTGCCACCAGCAGAGCGGAGGGGGCGTACAATCAGCCCCAGCATTTT CATSRAEGAYNQPQHF
. TRBJ2-3 TRBV10-1 TGCGCCAGCAACACAAGCGCCCGGATAACAGATACGCAGTATTTT CASNTSARITDTQYF
TRBD1 TRBJ1-5 TRBV5-6 TGTGCCAGCAGCTTGGGTGGGGACAGGGGGCGCAGCCAGCCCCAGCATTTT CASSLGGDRGRSQPQHF
TRBD2 TRBJ2-1 TRBV18 TGTGCCAGCTCACCAACTAGCGGGACTAATGAGCAGTTCTTC CASSPTSGTNEQFF
TRBD1 TRBJ2-7 TRBV18 TGTGCCAGCTCACCTATGACAGGGCTGGTGGGAGAGCAGTACTTC CASSPMTGLVGEQYF
. TRBJ1-2 TRBV7-9 TGTGCCAGCAGCTTAGAGGGGGTGAGGAGCTATGGCTACACCTTC CASSLEGVRSYGYTF
. TRBJ1-5 TRBV6-1 TGTGCCAGCAGTCTGGGCAGGGGAGACAATCAGCCCCAGCATTTT CASSLGRGDNQPQHF
TRBD1 TRBJ1-5 TRBV27 TGTGCCAGCAAACTTCAGGGGGCTGATCAGCCCCAGCATTTT CASKLQGADQPQHF
. TRBJ2-1 TRBV7-3 TGTGCCAGCAGCTTATCGGGACTCTTTTCCGAGGAGCAGCTCTTC CASSLSGLFSEEQLF
. TRBJ1-5 TRBV9 TGTGCCAGCAGCGTAGTGTGGGGGCCGGCCTACTATAGCAATCAGCCCCAGCATTTT CASSVVWGPAYYSNQPQHF
. TRBJ2-7 TRBV10-3 TGTGCCATCGGGACAGGGGTTGCTAGCGGGACGCCCTCCGGGTACGAGCAGTACTTC CAIGTGVASGTPSGYEQYF